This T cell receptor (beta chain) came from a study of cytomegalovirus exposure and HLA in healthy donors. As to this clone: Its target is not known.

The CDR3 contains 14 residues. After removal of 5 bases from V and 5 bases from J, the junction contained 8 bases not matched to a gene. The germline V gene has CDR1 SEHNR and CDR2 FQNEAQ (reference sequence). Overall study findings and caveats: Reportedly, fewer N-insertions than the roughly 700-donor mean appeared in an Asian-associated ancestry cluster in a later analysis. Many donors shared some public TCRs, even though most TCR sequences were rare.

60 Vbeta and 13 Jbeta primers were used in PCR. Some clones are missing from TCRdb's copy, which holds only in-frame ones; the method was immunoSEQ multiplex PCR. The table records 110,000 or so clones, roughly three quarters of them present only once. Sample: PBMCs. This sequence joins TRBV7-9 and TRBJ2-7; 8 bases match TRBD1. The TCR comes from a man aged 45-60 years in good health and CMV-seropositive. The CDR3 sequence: CASSRQGTVNEQYF. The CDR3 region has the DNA TGTGCCAGCAGCCGACAGGGGACGGTCAACGAGCAGTACTTC.